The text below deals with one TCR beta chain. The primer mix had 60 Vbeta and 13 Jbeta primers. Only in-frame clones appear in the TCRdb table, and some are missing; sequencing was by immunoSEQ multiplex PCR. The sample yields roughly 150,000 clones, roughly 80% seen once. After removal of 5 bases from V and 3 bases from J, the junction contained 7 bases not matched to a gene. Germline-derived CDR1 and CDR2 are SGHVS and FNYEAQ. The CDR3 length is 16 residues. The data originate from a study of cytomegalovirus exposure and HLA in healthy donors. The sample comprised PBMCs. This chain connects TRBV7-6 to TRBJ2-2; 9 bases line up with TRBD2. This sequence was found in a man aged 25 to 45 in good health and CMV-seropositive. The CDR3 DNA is TGTGCCAGCAGCATTAGCGGGAGTCGGGACACCGGGGAGCTGTTTTTT. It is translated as CASSISGSRDTGELFF.